These 21 T cell receptor beta chains originate from one sample sequenced in a study of human T cells and chemical hapten exposure. TCRdb itself ran the RACE reads through MiXCR, one entry per CDR3 protein. The repertoire holds 70,000 to 100,000 distinct CDR3 sequences, with over 6% as singletons. Time point noted: patch test 1, 2 weeks after DPC sensitization. As for treatment: therapeutic diphenylcyclopropenone sensitization with weekly scalp DPC. This specimen was whole blood, taken in connection with sensitization to the hapten diphenylcyclopropenone (DPC). These receptors were taken from a woman aged 25 to 39 with alopecia areata. Some clones in this sample may be carry-over from other donors' samples.

With respect to this clonotype: A much larger clonotype is one base distant, so this may be a read error. The conserved closing phenylalanine or tryptophan is absent in this CDR3, likely reflecting a read error. V and J are TRBV12-3 or TRBV12-4 and TRBJ2-1, with 8 bases fitting TRBD1. The CDR3 has 15 residues. With 6 bases clipped from V and 9 bases from J, the junction kept 13 bases outside the gene matches. This CDR3 is CASSPGQGFYGEQFL. DNA of the CDR3: TGTGCCAGCAGCCCCGGACAGGGCTTTTATGGTGAGCAGTTCTTG.

This clonotype was seen a handful of times. J is TRBJ1-4 and V is TRBV5-1; perhaps TRBD1 as D (5 bases). V was trimmed by 1 base and J by 3 bases, leaving 10 bases between them. Germline V lookup: CDR1 SGHRS, CDR2 YFSETQ. CDR3 length: 15 amino acids. The CDR3, as DNA: TGCGCCAGCAGCTTGCAGGGTCTGGCTAATGAAAAACTGTTTTTT. This sequence encodes CASSLQGLANEKLFF.

This clonotype was detected many times. V and J are TRBV20-1 and TRBJ1-4, with TRBD1 as a possible D gene (6 bases). There are 13 residues in the CDR3. Trimming took 3 bases from V and 6 from J, leaving 11 bases between them. Germline V gives CDR1 DFQATT, CDR2 SNEGSKA (reference sequence). The DNA for the CDR3 is TGCAGTGCTAGCGAGGACAGTCATGAAAAACTGTTTTTT. Amino acids: CSASEDSHEKLFF.

This clonotype has only a few counts. The chain couples TRBV7-2 to TRBJ1-1; tentatively, D is TRBD1 (5 bases). Germline values: CDR1 SGHTA, CDR2 FQGNSA. Between the trimmed V and J ends, which lost 5 bases and 5 bases, there was a span of 15 bases. The CDR3 length is 14 residues. CDR3 coding DNA: TGTGCCAGCAGCCCGTCAACGGGGGGTACTGAAGCTTTCTTT. Its translation is CASSPSTGGTEAFF.

This clonotype has only a few counts. The V call is TRBV2, the J call TRBJ1-5; D gene ambiguous. V lost 3 bases, J lost 5 bases, and 11 bases lay in between. Per germline, CDR1 SNHLY and CDR2 FYNNEI. CDR3 size: 14 residues. CDR3 sequence (DNA): TGTGCCAGCAGTGAGATGGGGTTCGATCAGCCCCAGCATTTT. Protein: CASSEMGFDQPQHF.

Many counts were recorded for this clonotype. The chain employs TRBV5-1 and TRBJ2-4; TRBD1 agrees at 7 bases. The CDR3 is 17 residues long. The trim removed 3 bases at V and 2 bases at J, leaving 11 bases unmatched. Germline V gene data show CDR1 as SGHRS and CDR2 as YFSETQ. The CDR3 DNA reads TGCGCCAGCAGCTCCTTGCCTACAGGGGCCCCCAAAAACATTCAGTACTTC. Encoded protein: CASSSLPTGAPKNIQYF.

This clonotype was observed many times. The chain has TRBV2 and TRBJ2-1, with D possibly being TRBD1 (6 bases). The CDR3 consists of 15 residues. V lost 6 bases to trimming and J lost 5 bases, with 17 bases between them. Germline assignment: CDR1 SNHLY and CDR2 FYNNEI. The CDR3: CASRAYRDTNNEQFF. The CDR3 DNA reads as TGTGCCAGCAGAGCGTACCGGGACACAAACAATGAGCAGTTCTTC.

This clonotype occurred many times. This chain uses TRBV7-9 with TRBJ2-5, with 7 bases fitting TRBD1. The CDR3 is 14 amino acids. The germline V gene has CDR1 SEHNR and CDR2 FQNEAQ (reference sequence). V trimming: 5 bases; J trimming: 4 bases; junction bases outside the gene matches: 7. The CDR3, as DNA: TGTGCCAGCAGCCCTAGACAGGGCCCAGAGACCCAGTACTTC. As protein: CASSPRQGPETQYF.

As concerns this clonotype: A far larger clone is only one base removed, so a read error is likely. The rearrangement links TRBV2 to TRBJ2-3; no clear D gene. The V end lost 6 bases, the J end lost 3 bases, and 4 bases lay between the germline ends. This CDR3 contains 11 residues. Germline-derived CDR1 and CDR2 are SNHLY and FYNNEI. The CDR3 region has the DNA TGTGCCAGCAGGGGGACAGATACGCAGTATTTT. It specifies CASRGTDTQYF.

This clonotype was observed a few times. This chain connects TRBV19 to TRBJ1-1; D is undetermined. The CDR3 covers 14 residues. Trimming cost V 10 bases and J 1 base, with 16 bases left between them. From germline, CDR1 is LNHDA and CDR2 SQIVND (reference sequence). The CDR3 loop reads CATKDTFRNTEAFF. The CDR3 bases are TGTGCCACCAAAGACACTTTCCGGAACACTGAAGCTTTCTTT.

In this sample, this clonotype turned up many times. J is TRBJ2-1 and V is TRBV7-9; the match to TRBD2 covers 7 bases. There are 17 residues in the CDR3. The germline V gene encodes CDR1 SEHNR and CDR2 FQNEAQ (reference sequence). J gave up 3 bases and V 5 bases, and 13 bases lay outside the gene matches. The chain's CDR3 is CASSGSAGGGSYNEQFF. The CDR3, as DNA: TGTGCCAGCAGCGGCTCCGCCGGGGGAGGGAGCTACAATGAGCAGTTCTTC.

In its sample, this clonotype was seen many times. The gene calls are TRBV2 and TRBJ2-4; the match to TRBD1 covers 9 bases. The CDR3 is made up of 15 amino acids. CDR1 SNHLY and CDR2 FYNNEI come from the germline V gene. J gave up 0 bases and V 4 bases, and 1 base lay outside the gene matches. CDR3 residues: CASSGQGVAKNIQYF. CDR3 nucleotides: TGTGCCAGCAGTGGACAGGGGGTAGCCAAAAACATTCAGTACTTC.

Ten or more counts support this clonotype. This chain links TRBV7-8 with TRBJ2-1; 12 bases agree with TRBD2. CDR3 length: 17 amino acids. From germline, CDR1 is SGHVS and CDR2 FQNEAQ. V lost 5 bases and J lost 3; bases outside the gene matches: 8. The CDR3 DNA reads as TGTGCCAGCAGCAGAGACCTAGCGGGGGGGTTCTACAATGAGCAGTTCTTC. It yields the protein CASSRDLAGGFYNEQFF.

This clonotype came up a few times. The chain recombines TRBV5-4 with TRBJ1-1; D remains ambiguous. The germline V gene encodes CDR1 SGHNT and CDR2 YYREEE (reference sequence). The length of the CDR3 is 13 residues. V was cut by 0 bases and J by 1 base, with 4 bases left in between. The DNA for the CDR3 is TGTGCCAGCAGCTTGGATTGGAACACTGAAGCTTTCTTT. This sequence encodes CASSLDWNTEAFF. The full variable domain, its missing parts supplied by reference TRBV5-4 and TRBJ1-1, is ETGVTQSPTHLIKTRGQQVTLRCSSQSGHNTVSWYQQALGQGPQFIFQYYREEENGRGNFPPRFSGLQFPNYSSELNVNALELDDSALYLCASSLDWNTEAFFGQGTRLTVV.

This clonotype was seen only a few times. The chain has TRBV19 and TRBJ1-5, with 9 bases that match TRBD1. This CDR3 is built from 16 residues. With V trimmed by 7 bases and J by 0 bases, 7 bases remained unmatched. Germline V CDR1 and CDR2: LNHDA, SQIVND (reference sequence). CDR3 in DNA: TGTGCCAGTATCCCGGACAGGGGTTATAGCAATCAGCCCCAGCATTTT. It encodes CASIPDRGYSNQPQHF.

This clonotype was seen at least ten times. The chain couples TRBV5-1 to TRBJ1-1, with TRBD1 identical over 7 bases. In germline, CDR1 is SGHRS, CDR2 YFSETQ. The V and J ends lost 1 base and 1 base, in that order; junction bases with no gene match: 7. The length of the CDR3 is 16 residues. DNA for the CDR3: TGCGCCAGCAGCTTGAGGCCAGGGGGGCCGAACACTGAAGCTTTCTTT. Its translation is CASSLRPGGPNTEAFF.

This clonotype was seen many times. V is TRBV2 and J is TRBJ1-2; D not resolved. Between the trimmed V and J ends, which lost 7 bases and 8 bases, there was a span of 17 bases. This CDR3 has 13 residues. Germline loops: CDR1 SNHLY, CDR2 FYNNEI. CDR3 loop: CASTVVGILGYTF. CDR3 sequence (DNA): TGTGCCAGCACCGTCGTAGGGATACTGGGCTACACCTTC.

The chain employs TRBV20-1 and TRBJ2-3, with D possibly TRBD2 on 5 matching bases. This CDR3 region has 14 residues. Trimming pared 8 bases from V and 3 bases from J, leaving 18 bases between. Germline CDR1 reads DFQATT; CDR2 reads SNEGSKA (reference sequence). The CDR3: CSTYPLTKTDTQYF. The CDR3 DNA follows: TGCAGTACTTATCCCTTGACTAAGACAGATACGCAGTATTTT.

In its sample, this clonotype was seen many times. The chain uses TRBV11-2 and TRBJ1-6; perhaps TRBD1 as D (5 bases). The CDR3 has 15 residues. The V end was cut by 0 bases, the J end by 5 bases, with 8 bases between. Germline V gene sequence: CDR1 SGHAT, CDR2 FQNNGV. The CDR3 bases are TGTGCCAGCAGCTTAGAGACAGACAATAATTCACCCCTCCACTTT. Its translation is CASSLETDNNSPLHF.

The chain links TRBV24-1 to TRBJ2-2, with 8 bases fitting TRBD1. The CDR3 spans 16 residues. The J segment lost 2 bases and the V segment lost 3 bases, leaving 4 bases of the junction unmatched. CDR1 KGHDR and CDR2 SFDVKD come from the germline V gene. CDR3 residues: CATSDPGQGNTGELFF. Here the CDR3 DNA reads TGTGCCACCAGTGATCCCGGACAGGGTAACACCGGGGAGCTGTTTTTT.

V usage is TRBV20-1 and J usage is TRBJ1-1, with 8 bases identical to TRBD1. Per germline, CDR1 DFQATT and CDR2 SNEGSKA (reference sequence). Trimming at V came to 2 bases and at J to 0 bases, leaving 5 bases not matched to a gene. CDR3 size: 15 residues. The CDR3 here is CSARRTGTLNTEAFF. As DNA, the CDR3 is TGCAGTGCTAGAAGGACAGGGACCTTGAACACTGAAGCTTTCTTT.